Described below is a single T cell receptor beta chain sequence and its context. Assay: immunoSEQ multiplex PCR; the TCRdb copy retains only in-frame clones and omits some. The sample has 290,000 or so clones; 90% are singletons. The record originates from a study of blood T cell repertoires in COVID-19. As for the study in general: T cells, B-cell-depleted T cells, or PBMCs provided the cDNA or gDNA that served as material.

The CDR3 consists of 12 residues. V was clipped by 8 bases and J by 4 bases; unmatched bases: 3. CDR1 is ENHRY and CDR2 is SYGVKD in the germline V gene. This clonotype was obtained from a woman aged 18-29 years with acute COVID-19. Sequencing was carried out using PBMCs or T cells enriched from blood (not recorded which). The chain couples TRBV10-3 to TRBJ1-2; 8 nucleotides line up with TRBD1. The DNA of the CDR3 is TGTGCCATCGGACAGGGAACCTATGGCTACACCTTC. Translating it yields CAIGQGTYGYTF.